A single sample gave rise to the 21 T cell receptor beta chains below, sequenced in a study of T cell clonality in common variable immunodeficiency. The study's findings and limits: Fewer deletions and N-nucleotide insertions were reportedly seen in common variable immunodeficiency TCR beta sequences.

Generated by immunoSEQ multiplex PCR, the TCRdb table keeps only in-frame clones and is missing some. This repertoire holds 20,000 or so clones, and none appear only once. No antigens are known for them. The sample consisted of peripheral blood mononuclear cells. These receptors were taken from a human donor with common variable immunodeficiency.

This clone was detected ten times or more. The CDR3 end falls 3 residues outside the read, so it is completed with the germline J gene. The chain is built from TRBV18 and TRBJ2-3; TRBD1 is a possible D gene (6 bases). Germline V gives CDR1 KGHSH, CDR2 LQKENI. V lost 3 bases and J 1 base, leaving 8 bases between the germline ends. CDR3 length equals 14 residues. Partial CDR3 DNA: TGTGCCAGCTCACCCCGACAGGGCACAGATACG. Its translation is CASSPRQGTDT. The CDR3, in full, reads CASSPRQGTDTQYF.

As to this clone: Coverage ceases 3 residues before the CDR3 finishes, and the germline J gene fills in the end. V gene TRBV7-9 combines with J gene TRBJ2-1, with TRBD2 identical over 9 bases. CDR1 SEHNR and CDR2 FQNEAQ come from the germline V gene (reference sequence). The CDR3 length is 15 residues. The V and J ends lost 7 bases and 9 bases, in that order; junction bases with no gene match: 13. CDR3 region: CASKLSSGRLSEQFF. The sequenced part of the CDR3 DNA is TGTGCCAGCAAGTTGTCCAGCGGGAGGCTCAGTGAG.

Turning to this clone: The DNA ends 3 residues before the CDR3 does, and the rest of the CDR3 is filled in from the germline J gene. The rearrangement links TRBV7-8 to TRBJ1-1; 9 bases are a match to TRBD1. Germline loops: CDR1 SGHVS, CDR2 FQNEAQ. The CDR3 contains 17 residues. Trimming removed 5 bases from V and 0 bases from J; junction bases left unmatched: 10. The CDR3 DNA, read in part, is TGTGCCAGCAGCCGGGACAGGGAACCTACTATGAACACTGAA. Protein sequence: CASSRDREPTMNTE. The full CDR3 is CASSRDREPTMNTEAFF.

This clone occurred a few times. With the read ending 3 residues before the CDR3 end, the germline J gene is used to fill in that end. This rearrangement joins TRBV18 to TRBJ2-7, with D possibly matching TRBD2 (6 bases). The CDR3 totals 16 residues. V was clipped by 6 bases and J by 4 bases, with 22 bases between them. Germline CDR1 reads KGHSH; CDR2 reads LQKENI. This chain's CDR3 is CASSQTSLARTYEQYF. The CDR3 bases that were read are TGTGCCAGCTCCCAAACGAGCCTAGCGAGGACATACGAG.

This clone appeared many times. The read halts 3 residues ahead of the CDR3 end, with the missing end drawn from the germline J gene. The chain employs TRBV5-1 and TRBJ2-1; 7 nucleotides align to TRBD2. The V gene's germline CDR1 is SGHRS and CDR2 YFSETQ. The CDR3 covers 15 residues. The ends lost 3 bases at V and 7 bases at J; junction bases unmatched: 10. The part of the CDR3 DNA that was read is TGCGCCAGCAGCTCCTGGGGGGGGGTTGGTAATGAG. This encodes CASSSWGGVGNE. In full, the CDR3 reads CASSSWGGVGNEQFF.

In this sample, this clone turned up many times. The CDR3 end falls 3 residues outside the read, so it is completed with the germline J gene. J is TRBJ2-7 and V is TRBV2, with D uncertain. The CDR3 totals 11 residues. Deletions cut 5 bases from V and 4 bases from J, with 6 bases between. Germline lookup yields CDR1 SNHLY and CDR2 FYNNEI. CDR3 DNA (partial): TGTGCCAGCAGTCTGAGGTACGAG. Protein: CASSLRYE. The entire CDR3 protein reads CASSLRYEQYF.

This clone has a count of ten or more. The DNA ends 3 residues before the CDR3 does, and the rest of the CDR3 is filled in from the germline J gene. The chain has TRBV6-1 and TRBJ2-1, with 12 bases lining up with TRBD2. V lost 3 bases and J lost 4; bases outside the gene matches: 4. The germline V gene has CDR1 MNHNS and CDR2 SASEGT. The CDR3 runs 16 residues. The CDR3 sequence: CASSETSGSQYNEQFF. The sequenced part of the CDR3 DNA is TGTGCCAGCAGTGAGACTAGCGGGAGCCAGTACAATGAG.

This clone was seen ten or more times. Read sequence stops 3 residues before the CDR3 end, and the germline J gene provides the missing end. The rearrangement links TRBV18 to TRBJ2-3; D may be TRBD2 (6 bases). CDR1 is KGHSH, CDR2 LQKENI, per germline. The CDR3 covers 15 residues. Trimming shortened V by 5 bases and J by 0 bases, and 12 bases separated the two germline ends. The CDR3 DNA, read in part, is TGTGCCAGCTCAGTTGGGACTCTGAGCACAGATACG. Residues: CASSVGTLSTDT. The entire CDR3 reads CASSVGTLSTDTQYF.

At least ten counts were recorded for this clone. The observed sequence ends 3 residues before the CDR3 terminus, with the missing tail filled in from the germline J gene. This chain joins TRBV7-2 and TRBJ2-3, with D possibly TRBD2 on 7 matching bases. The CDR3 length is 16 residues. The germline gives CDR1 SGHTA, CDR2 FQGNSA. Trimming removed 0 bases from V and 5 bases from J, with 15 bases in between. Partial CDR3 DNA: TGTGCCAGCAGCTTAGCGGGGGGGCTAGCACGAGATACG. Translating it yields CASSLAGGLARDT. The full CDR3 is CASSLAGGLARDTQYF.

Note on this clone: Read coverage stops 3 residues before the CDR3 terminus; the germline J gene supplies the remainder. The gene calls are TRBV18 and TRBJ1-6, with 7 nucleotides matching TRBD1. Germline lookup yields CDR1 KGHSH and CDR2 LQKENI. Losses at the gene ends were 2 bases for V and 10 bases for J; bases not matched to a gene: 2. The CDR3 loop spans 13 amino acids. CDR3 amino acids: CASSPTGDSPLHF. The sequenced CDR3 bases are TGTGCCAGCTCACCAACAGGGGACTCACCC.

This clone was picked up many times. The DNA ends 3 residues before the CDR3 does, and the rest of the CDR3 is filled in from the germline J gene. The chain combines TRBV12-5 with TRBJ2-7; 10 positions agree with TRBD2. V lost 2 bases to trimming and J lost 1 base; unmatched junction nucleotides: 17. Germline V gives CDR1 LGHNT, CDR2 FRNRAP. There are 20 residues in the CDR3. CDR3 region: CASGLWGGAWASGRSYEQYF. Incomplete CDR3 DNA: TGTGCTAGTGGTTTGTGGGGGGGGGCCTGGGCTAGCGGGAGATCCTACGAG.

This clone was recorded at least ten times. The CDR3 is cut off 3 residues early in the read; its end comes from the germline J gene. In the same sample, other DNA sequences code for this CDR3. This sequence joins TRBV20-1 and TRBJ2-2, with 8 bases identical to TRBD2. Germline values: CDR1 DFQATT, CDR2 SNEGSKA (reference sequence). Trimming at V came to 0 bases and at J to 1 base, leaving 7 bases not matched to a gene. This CDR3 is 17 amino acids long. CDR3 sequence reads: CSARDLLAGGNTGELFF. The sequenced part of the CDR3 DNA is TGCAGTGCTAGAGATCTCCTAGCGGGCGGGAACACCGGGGAG.

This clone was observed many times. With the read ending 3 residues before the CDR3 end, the germline J gene is used to fill in that end. The chain couples TRBV20-1 to TRBJ1-4, with TRBD1 identical over 8 bases. Germline loops: CDR1 DFQATT, CDR2 SNEGSKA (reference sequence). The CDR3 runs 14 residues. The V segment lost 1 base and the J segment 5 bases; nucleotides outside the gene matches: 3. The CDR3 sequence: CSARAGGPNEKLFF. Partial CDR3 DNA: TGCAGTGCTAGAGCAGGGGGCCCGAATGAAAAA.

The sample holds many counts of this clone. The CDR3 end lies 3 residues beyond the end of the read and is filled in from the germline J gene. The chain carries TRBV5-6 and TRBJ1-5, with D possibly TRBD1 on 6 matching bases. The CDR3 length is 15 residues. With 4 bases removed from V and 4 bases from J, the gap between germline ends came to 15 bases. Germline loops: CDR1 SGHDT, CDR2 YYEEEE. CDR3 DNA, as far as it was read: TGTGCCAGCAGCCTGCGGGGGGCCTGGAATCAGCCC. This translates into CASSLRGAWNQP. The CDR3 as a whole reads CASSLRGAWNQPQHF.

There are many counts of this clone. The read falls 3 residues short of the CDR3 end, and the missing part is taken from the germline J gene. The genes are TRBV29-1 and TRBJ2-7, with 8 positions matching TRBD1. CDR3 size: 12 residues. Germline lookup yields CDR1 SQVTM and CDR2 ANQGSEA. Trimming at V came to 7 bases and at J to 6 bases, leaving 8 bases not matched to a gene. Partial CDR3 DNA: TGCAGCGGATGGACAGGGTCGGTCGAG. It is translated as CSGWTGSVE. The complete CDR3 reads CSGWTGSVEQYF.

This clone qualifies as medium-sized. The missing CDR3 end, 3 residues past where the read stops, is filled in from the germline J gene. This sequence joins TRBV29-1 and TRBJ2-7, with D tentatively TRBD2 (6 bases). Trimming took 7 bases from V and 6 from J, leaving 16 bases between them. Germline V lookup: CDR1 SQVTM, CDR2 ANQGSEA. The CDR3 sequence is 12 residues long. The CDR3 region is CSARTQGGEQYF. The CDR3 DNA, read in part, is TGCAGCGCCAGAACGCAGGGAGGCGAG.

This clone was detected ten times or more. The CDR3 end is not reached by the read, which stops 3 residues before it; the germline J gene fills it in. The rearrangement uses TRBV5-1 and TRBJ2-5; 9 nucleotides line up with TRBD2. This CDR3 contains 15 residues. Germline V gene data show CDR1 as SGHRS and CDR2 as YFSETQ. V lost 0 bases, J lost 5 bases, and 5 bases stayed unmatched. The sequenced part of the CDR3 DNA is TGCGCCAGCAGCTTGGGGCTAGCGGGACGGGAGACC. It is translated as CASSLGLAGRET. The entire CDR3 protein is CASSLGLAGRETQYF.

By share, this clone ranks as medium-sized. The read finishes 3 residues shy of the CDR3 end, and the germline J gene is used to complete it. J is TRBJ2-6 and V is TRBV7-3, with 9 bases matching TRBD1. With 6 bases clipped from V and 2 bases from J, the junction kept 5 bases outside the gene matches. This CDR3 spans 16 amino acids. The germline V gene has CDR1 SGHTA and CDR2 FQGTGA. The covered CDR3 bases are TGTGCCAGCAGACCGACAGGGGGGACTGGGGCCAACGTC. The encoded protein is CASRPTGGTGANV. The full-length CDR3 reads as CASRPTGGTGANVLTF. The whole variable domain, remainder taken from reference TRBV7-3 and TRBJ2-6, is GAGVSQTPSNKVTEKGKYVELRCDPISGHTALYWYRQSLGQGPEFLIYFQGTGAADDSGLPNDRFFAVRPEGSVSTLKIQRTERGDSAVYLCASRPTGGTGANVLTFGAGSRLTVL.

The table lists this clone with many counts. The missing CDR3 end, 3 residues past where the read stops, is filled in from the germline J gene. This rearrangement joins TRBV20-1 to TRBJ2-1; 10 bases are a match to TRBD2. V was pared by 2 bases and J by 6 bases, with 10 bases of the junction left unmatched. This CDR3 is built from 16 residues. Germline CDR1 reads DFQATT; CDR2 reads SNEGSKA (reference sequence). CDR3 sequence: CSARSSGTSEFNEQFF. The DNA read from the CDR3 is TGCAGTGCTAGATCTTCCGGGACTAGCGAATTCAATGAG.

By sample share, this clone is medium-sized. The CDR3 is cut off 3 residues early in the read; its end comes from the germline J gene. The V and J genes are TRBV30 and TRBJ1-3; D ambiguous. Germline CDR1 is GTSNPN and CDR2 is SVGIG (reference sequence). The CDR3 contains 12 residues. V lost 3 bases to trimming and J lost 4 bases, with 7 bases between them. The sequenced part of the CDR3 DNA is TGTGCCTGGAGCCCCGTCGGAAACACC. Amino acids: CAWSPVGNT. The CDR3 in full is CAWSPVGNTIYF.

This clone was recorded many times. Read data end 3 residues before the CDR3 end; the end is taken from the germline J gene. This sequence joins TRBV19 and TRBJ2-2; 7 positions agree with TRBD1. Germline V gives CDR1 LNHDA, CDR2 SQIVND (reference sequence). The CDR3 is 16 residues long. V shed 0 bases and J 4 bases; nucleotides not matched to a gene: 5. The covered CDR3 bases are TGTGCCAGTAGTATAGATCCACAGGGGACCACCGGGGAG. Translation gives CASSIDPQGTTGE. The full CDR3 protein is CASSIDPQGTTGELFF.